What follows are 19 T cell receptor beta chains derived from one specimen sequenced in a study of cytomegalovirus exposure and HLA in healthy donors. Researchers ran the PCR with 60 Vbeta and 13 Jbeta primers. Generated by immunoSEQ multiplex PCR, the TCRdb table keeps only in-frame clones and is missing some. The specimen's table records 200,000 to 250,000 clones. Input material: PBMCs. These receptor sequences come from a girl aged 2 to 10 in good health and CMV-seropositive.

The chain has TRBV18 and TRBJ1-1; no clear D gene. Trimming removed 2 bases from V and 0 bases from J, with 7 bases in between. The CDR3 consists of 14 residues. In germline, CDR1 is KGHSH, CDR2 LQKENI. CDR3 sequence (DNA): TGTGCCAGCTCACCAGGGAGTATGAACACTGAAGCTTTCTTT. Protein: CASSPGSMNTEAFF.

The J gene is TRBJ2-1, the V gene TRBV28; 12 bases map to TRBD2. With 5 bases clipped from V and 4 bases from J, the junction kept 9 bases outside the gene matches. Germline CDR1 is MDHEN and CDR2 is SYDVKM. CDR3 size: 17 residues. CDR3: CASSPLGTSGLYNEQFF. As DNA, the CDR3 is TGTGCCAGCAGTCCACTCGGGACTAGCGGGCTTTACAATGAGCAGTTCTTC.

This chain uses TRBV15 with TRBJ2-1; a weak D match, TRBD1 (6 bases). The germline gives CDR1 LNHNV, CDR2 YYDKDF (reference sequence). CDR3 length equals 13 residues. Between the trimmed V and J ends, which lost 3 bases and 4 bases, there was a span of 7 bases. The CDR3 loop is CATSRGQYNEQFF. CDR3 DNA: TGTGCCACCAGCAGGGGACAATACAATGAGCAGTTCTTC.

The rearrangement links TRBV27 to TRBJ2-7, with D perhaps matching TRBD2 (6 bases). The CDR3 has 17 residues. Germline V gene data show CDR1 as MNHEY and CDR2 as SMNVEV (reference sequence). V lost 1 base to trimming and J lost 2 bases, with 18 bases between them. The CDR3: CASSLLFGGERAYEQYF. The CDR3 region has the DNA TGTGCCAGCAGTTTATTGTTCGGCGGGGAAAGGGCCTACGAGCAGTACTTC.

The CDR3 region has the DNA TGTGCCAGTAATCTATACGGCGGAAAACTGTTTTTT. It translates to CASNLYGGKLFF. This chain joins TRBV19 and TRBJ1-4; D unresolved. Trimming cost V 7 bases and J 10 bases, with 13 bases left between them. The CDR3 consists of 12 residues. Germline V gene data show CDR1 as LNHDA and CDR2 as SQIVND (reference sequence).

The V and J genes are TRBV19 and TRBJ2-3; D might be TRBD1 (6 bases). Germline V gene sequence: CDR1 LNHDA, CDR2 SQIVND (reference sequence). The CDR3 spans 14 residues. With 3 bases removed from V and 2 bases from J, the gap between germline ends came to 9 bases. The CDR3 reads CASSMDSTTDTQYF. The CDR3 coding sequence is TGTGCCAGTAGTATGGACAGTACCACAGATACGCAGTATTTT.

This chain connects TRBV7-2 to TRBJ2-5; D perhaps matches TRBD2 (7 bases). V shed 5 bases and J shed 1 base, with 20 bases lying between them. Germline CDR1 reads SGHTA; CDR2 reads FQGNSA. The CDR3 length is 17 residues. Here the CDR3 reads CASSRRGGGPSQETQYF. The CDR3 nucleotides are TGTGCCAGCAGCCGAAGAGGCGGGGGCCCCTCCCAAGAGACCCAGTACTTC.

This chain joins TRBV7-6 and TRBJ2-7; the D is unclear. V lost 5 bases and J lost 0, with 8 bases in between. This CDR3 region has 13 residues. CDR1 and CDR2 from the germline V gene are SGHVS and FNYEAQ. CDR3 sequence: CASSPGVSYEQYF. The CDR3 DNA is TGTGCCAGCAGCCCCGGAGTCTCCTACGAGCAGTACTTC.

The chain carries TRBV10-2 and TRBJ2-3, with 10 bases matching TRBD2. V lost 6 bases, J lost 4 bases, and 13 bases stayed unmatched. Germline assignment: CDR1 WSHSY and CDR2 SAAADI. The CDR3 sequence is 17 residues long. This CDR3 is CASSEGASGSGADTQYF. The CDR3 DNA reads TGCGCCAGCAGCGAGGGCGCTAGCGGGAGTGGGGCAGATACGCAGTATTTT.

The rearrangement links TRBV2 to TRBJ2-5; D is possibly TRBD1 (5 bases). The tail of the sequence fits TRBJ2-7 better, so the J call may be wrong. This CDR3 contains 13 residues. Germline CDR1 reads SNHLY; CDR2 reads FYNNEI. For the CDR3, the DNA is TGTGCCAGCAACCCCAGGGTAATGGACGAGCAGTACTTC. Translating it yields CASNPRVMDEQYF.

The chain is built from TRBV21-1 and TRBJ2-2; the listed D gene, TRBD2, was not tested against the DNA. TRBV21-1 represents a pseudogene. This CDR3 is built from 19 residues. In nucleotides, the CDR3 is TGTGCCAGCAGCAACCGGACTAGCGCCCAACTACTCAACACCGGGGAGCTGTTTTTT. As protein: CASSNRTSAQLLNTGELFF.

This sequence joins TRBV27 and TRBJ1-4; D gene uncertain. This CDR3 has 21 residues. V lost 0 bases to trimming and J lost 0 bases, with 23 bases between them. Germline V gene data show CDR1 as MNHEY and CDR2 as SMNVEV (reference sequence). CDR3 sequence: CASSLSSGWAVDPTTNEKLFF. The CDR3 nucleotides read TGTGCCAGCAGTTTATCGAGCGGGTGGGCAGTCGATCCCACAACTAATGAAAAACTGTTTTTT.

Here the CDR3 reads CASNSGTSEYEQYF. The CDR3 coding sequence is TGTGCCAGCAACTCCGGGACTAGCGAGTACGAGCAGTACTTC. The chain recombines TRBV7-9 with TRBJ2-7; 10 nucleotides agree with TRBD2. Germline V gene data show CDR1 as SEHNR and CDR2 as FQNEAQ (reference sequence). The V and J ends lost 7 bases and 4 bases, in that order; junction bases with no gene match: 7. The CDR3 is 14 residues long.

The chain employs TRBV9 and TRBJ2-5; a possible D gene is TRBD2 (5 bases). V was pared by 0 bases and J by 6 bases, with 12 bases between. There are 14 residues in the CDR3. Per germline, CDR1 SGDLS and CDR2 YYNGEE. CDR3 DNA sequence: TGTGCCAGCAGCGTAGGTTCGGGAAGGAAGACCCAGTACTTC. Its protein product is CASSVGSGRKTQYF.

The V call is TRBV7-8, the J call TRBJ1-1; 8 bases match TRBD1. The CDR3 extends over 14 amino acids. Germline CDR1 reads SGHVS; CDR2 reads FQNEAQ. The V segment lost 5 bases and the J segment 4 bases; nucleotides outside the gene matches: 6. As DNA, the CDR3 is TGTGCCAGCAGCCCGACAGGGGTCACCACTGAAGCTTTCTTT. Encoded protein: CASSPTGVTTEAFF.

The genes are TRBV7-6 and TRBJ2-7; weak D call: TRBD2 (6 bases). V was cut by 4 bases and J by 3 bases, with 16 bases left in between. Germline values: CDR1 SGHVS, CDR2 FNYEAQ. The CDR3 covers 15 residues. CDR3 DNA: TGTGCCAGCAGCTGGGGGACTTCGACTATCTACGAGCAGTACTTC. This gives the protein CASSWGTSTIYEQYF. Full variable domain (rest looked up from reference TRBV7-6 and TRBJ2-7): GAGVSQSPRYKVTKRGQDVALRCDPISGHVSLYWYRQALGQGPEFLTYFNYEAQQDKSGLPNDRFSAERPEGSISTLTIQRTEQRDSAMYRCASSWGTSTIYEQYFGPGTRLTVT.

The CDR3 region is CASSDGTGMTNEKLFF. CDR3 in DNA: TGCGCCAGCAGTGACGGGACAGGGATGACTAATGAAAAACTGTTTTTT. The V and J genes are TRBV10-1 and TRBJ1-4, with 9 bases identical to TRBD1. The V gene's germline CDR1 is WNHNN and CDR2 SYGVQD (reference sequence). Trimming at V came to 3 bases and at J to 2 bases, leaving 4 bases not matched to a gene. CDR3 length: 16 amino acids.

The chain employs TRBV7-9 and TRBJ1-4; TRBD1 is a possible D gene (6 bases). Deletions cut 5 bases from V and 7 bases from J, with 17 bases between. Germline-derived CDR1 and CDR2 are SEHNR and FQNEAQ (reference sequence). This CDR3 contains 15 residues. CDR3 coding DNA: TGTGCCAGCAGCCCGAATTGGGGGCAAGGTGAAAAACTGTTTTTT. Translation: CASSPNWGQGEKLFF.

CDR3 protein: CASSPGSRMNTEAFF. CDR3 DNA: TGTGCCAGCTCACCAGGGAGTCGCATGAACACTGAAGCTTTCTTT. The genes are TRBV18 and TRBJ1-1; D remains ambiguous. Looked up from germline, CDR1 is KGHSH and CDR2 is LQKENI. The CDR3 spans 15 residues. V dropped 2 bases and J dropped 0 bases, with 10 bases sitting between them.